The TCR beta chain under discussion was sequenced for a study of T cell repertoires in cytomegalovirus infection. The wider study: Selection of CMV epitopes for the study included recently identified HLA-C-restricted and well-studied HLA-B-restricted ones. Indications came from public TCR beta signatures; they pointed to CMV infection and to a matching HLA type.

In the case of this clonotype: Its antigen remains unidentified.

Study-level points and caveats: What dominated the ex vivo response were HLA-C-restricted CMV-specific TCR beta clonotypes.

One entry per CDR3 protein, called by TCRdb with MiXCR from the reads. Altogether about 220,000 distinct CDR3 sequences are present, around two fifths being singletons, with the ten largest covering roughly three fifths. CDR3 length: 16 amino acids. Trimming took 4 bases from V and 5 from J; bases not matched to a gene: 12. The source material was CD8+ T cells from cultured PBMCs, sampled from culture after CMV antigen stimulation. The rearrangement joins TRBV12-3 or TRBV12-4 to TRBJ1-2; 8 bases agree with TRBD1. The clonotype was recovered from a human donor in good health (CMV status not recorded). Some clones in this sample may be carry-over from other donors' samples. CDR3 DNA sequence: TGTGCCAGCAGTTCCTCGGGGACAGGATACTGGTATGGCTACACCTTC. Translated: CASSSSGTGYWYGYTF.